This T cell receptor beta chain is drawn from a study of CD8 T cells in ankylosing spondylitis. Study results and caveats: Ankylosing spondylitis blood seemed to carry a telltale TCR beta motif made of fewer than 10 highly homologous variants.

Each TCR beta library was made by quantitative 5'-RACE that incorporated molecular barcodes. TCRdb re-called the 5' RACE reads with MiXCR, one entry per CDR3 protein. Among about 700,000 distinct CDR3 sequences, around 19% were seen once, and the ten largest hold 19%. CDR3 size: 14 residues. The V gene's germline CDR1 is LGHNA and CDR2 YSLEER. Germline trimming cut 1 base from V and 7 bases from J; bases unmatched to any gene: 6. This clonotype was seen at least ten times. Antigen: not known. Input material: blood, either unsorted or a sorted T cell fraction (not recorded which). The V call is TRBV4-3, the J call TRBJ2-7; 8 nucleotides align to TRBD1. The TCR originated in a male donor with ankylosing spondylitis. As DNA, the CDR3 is TGCGCCAGCAGCCAAGCCCAAACAGGGGGTGAGCAGTACTTC. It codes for CASSQAQTGGEQYF.